Sequencing of this T cell receptor beta chain was carried out in a study of metastatic and nonmetastatic thyroid tumors. The overall study: Repertoire data that came from the blood and tumor or nodule tissue of malignant and benign thyroid patients were compared. Study observations and caveats: Relative to benign nodules, malignant thyroid tumors were reportedly characterized by significantly elevated TCR beta diversity in blood and tumor.

The CDR3 has 15 amino acids. Germline V gene lookup returns CDR1 SGHTS and CDR2 YDEGEE. Details on this clone: Antigen: not known. A much larger clone sits a single nucleotide away, making a read error possible. The sample has other DNA sequences that encode this CDR3 too.

All patients reached thyroid surgery having received no treatment beforehand. TCRdb re-processed the PCR reads through MiXCR. Here the sample spans tens of thousands of clones, around 21% being singletons. The chain links TRBV5-8 to TRBJ2-6; 7 bases fit TRBD1. The origin of this receptor is a female donor with papillary thyroid cancer or a benign thyroid nodule (not recorded which). Some clones in this sample may be carry-over from other donors' samples. The sequenced sample was blood. CDR3 residues: CASSFQGAGANVLTF. The CDR3 DNA sequence: TGCGCCAGCAGCTTCCAGGGGGCTGGGGCCAACGTCCTGACTTTC.